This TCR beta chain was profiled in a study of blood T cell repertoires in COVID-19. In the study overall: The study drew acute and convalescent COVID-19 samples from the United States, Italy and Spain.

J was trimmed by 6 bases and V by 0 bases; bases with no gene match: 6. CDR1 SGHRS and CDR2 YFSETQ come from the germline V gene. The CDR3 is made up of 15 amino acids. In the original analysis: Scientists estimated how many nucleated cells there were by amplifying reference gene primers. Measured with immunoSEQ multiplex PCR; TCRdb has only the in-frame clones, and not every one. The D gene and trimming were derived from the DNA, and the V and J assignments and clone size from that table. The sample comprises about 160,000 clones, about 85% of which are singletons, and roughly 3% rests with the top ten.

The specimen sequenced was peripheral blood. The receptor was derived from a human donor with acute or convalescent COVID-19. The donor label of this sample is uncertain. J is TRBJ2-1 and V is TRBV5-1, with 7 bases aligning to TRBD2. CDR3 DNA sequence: TGCGCCAGCAGCTTGGAGACGCGGGGGACCAATGAGCAGTTCTTC. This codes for CASSLETRGTNEQFF.